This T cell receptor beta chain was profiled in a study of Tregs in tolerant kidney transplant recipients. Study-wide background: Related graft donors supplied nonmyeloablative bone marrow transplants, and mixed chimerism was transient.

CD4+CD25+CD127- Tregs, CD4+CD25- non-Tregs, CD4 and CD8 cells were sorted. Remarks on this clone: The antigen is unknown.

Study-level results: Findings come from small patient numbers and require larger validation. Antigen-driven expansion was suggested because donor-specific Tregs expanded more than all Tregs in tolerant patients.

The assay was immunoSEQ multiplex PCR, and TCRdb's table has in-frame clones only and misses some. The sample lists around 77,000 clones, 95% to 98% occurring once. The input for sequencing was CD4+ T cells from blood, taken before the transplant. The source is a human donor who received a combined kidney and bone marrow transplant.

CDR3 region: CASSPRGKDSNQPQHF. CDR3 nucleotide sequence: TGTGCCAGCAGTCCCCGGGGAAAAGATAGCAATCAGCCCCAGCATTTT. The genes are TRBV25-1 and TRBJ1-5; D uncertain. V shed 5 bases and J shed 0 bases, with 14 bases lying between them. This CDR3 spans 16 amino acids. The germline V gene has CDR1 MGHDK and CDR2 SYGVNS.